Each of the 31 T cell receptor beta chains below was sequenced from the same sample in a study of shared clonotypes between healthy human individuals. Clones were sequenced by immunoSEQ multiplex PCR, and TCRdb holds only the in-frame ones, with some missing. The table shows roughly 2.5 million clones, with over 85% occurring only once. The specimen was naive CD4+ T cells sorted from blood. Regarding subset: CD45RA+ positively selected. These receptors all come from a man aged 18 to 29 in good health.

This clone was recorded once. The chain joins TRBV4-1 to TRBJ1-6; 7 bases fit TRBD1. The CDR3 has 15 residues. The V and J ends lost 4 bases and 10 bases, in that order; junction bases with no gene match: 10. CDR1 and CDR2 from the germline V gene are MGHRA and YSYEKL. CDR3 nucleotide sequence: TGCGCCAGCAGCCCCAATCCGGGACAGTACTCACCCCTCCACTTT. It codes for CASSPNPGQYSPLHF.

The V and J genes are TRBV6-1 and TRBJ2-5, with 11 bases fitting TRBD2. The CDR3 contains 20 residues. With 6 bases clipped from V and 5 bases from J, the junction kept 23 bases outside the gene matches. Germline CDR1 MNHNS, CDR2 SASEGT. The CDR3 is CASSEISPGTSGPTRETQYF. The CDR3 DNA sequence: TGTGCCAGCAGCGAAATAAGCCCTGGGACTAGCGGCCCCACCAGGGAGACCCAGTACTTC.

V and J are TRBV14 and TRBJ1-2; TRBD1 matches at 7 bases. This CDR3 spans 12 amino acids. Germline V gives CDR1 SGHDN, CDR2 FVKESK. The trim removed 5 bases at V and 8 bases at J, leaving 5 bases unmatched. CDR3 DNA: TGTGCCAGCAGCAATCAGGGGGTCGGCTACACCTTC. Protein: CASSNQGVGYTF.

The gene calls are TRBV5-1 and TRBJ2-1; 8 bases are a match to TRBD1. There are 21 residues in the CDR3. After removal of 2 bases from V and 2 bases from J, the junction contained 21 bases not matched to a gene. Germline V gene lookup returns CDR1 SGHRS and CDR2 YFSETQ. CDR3 protein: CASSLNSPGQVFWGTYNEQFF. The CDR3 bases are TGCGCCAGCAGCTTAAATTCACCGGGACAGGTCTTCTGGGGGACCTACAATGAGCAGTTCTTC.

V and J are TRBV30 and TRBJ1-3, with D hard to call. V shed 2 bases and J shed 2 bases, with 16 bases lying between them. This CDR3 region has 16 residues. Germline CDR1 GTSNPN, CDR2 SVGIG (reference sequence). DNA for the CDR3: TGTGCCTGGAGTTTCGGAGGACTGGTCGCTGGAAACACCATATATTTT. Translated: CAWSFGGLVAGNTIYF.

Only one count was recorded for this clone. The chain links TRBV4-1 to TRBJ2-3, with 11 nucleotides matching TRBD2. V lost 4 bases and J lost 4; bases outside the gene matches: 13. Germline assignment: CDR1 MGHRA and CDR2 YSYEKL. This CDR3 is built from 18 residues. CDR3 sequence reads: CASSPTGTSGGGADTQYF. Written as DNA, the CDR3 is TGCGCCAGCAGCCCCACGGGAACTAGCGGGGGAGGGGCAGATACGCAGTATTTT.

This clone came up once. This chain joins TRBV19 and TRBJ2-2; no clear D gene. This CDR3 contains 15 residues. Trimming left V 3 bases short and J 0 bases short, with 8 bases between. Per the germline V gene, CDR1 is LNHDA and CDR2 is SQIVND (reference sequence). CDR3 region: CASSIERTNTGELFF. DNA of the CDR3: TGTGCCAGTAGTATCGAACGGACGAACACCGGGGAGCTGTTTTTT.

The chain carries TRBV10-3 and TRBJ2-1; TRBD2 matches 13 bases. The trim removed 8 bases at V and 9 bases at J, leaving 4 bases unmatched. The CDR3 covers 13 residues. Per the germline V gene, CDR1 is ENHRY and CDR2 is SYGVKD. This CDR3 reads CAIRLAGGGEQFF. The CDR3 DNA sequence: TGTGCCATCCGACTAGCGGGAGGAGGTGAGCAGTTCTTC.

The chain employs TRBV10-3 and TRBJ1-4; D might be TRBD1 (5 bases). The V and J ends lost 11 bases and 0 bases respectively, with 10 bases between them. Germline-derived CDR1 and CDR2 are ENHRY and SYGVKD. CDR3 length equals 13 residues. CDR3 coding DNA: TGTGCCGCAAAACAGGCAACTAATGAAAAACTGTTTTTT. Translating it yields CAAKQATNEKLFF.

The chain recombines TRBV6-1 with TRBJ1-3, with TRBD1 identical over 9 bases. CDR3 length: 15 amino acids. CDR1 and CDR2 (germline): MNHNS, SASEGT. After removal of 7 bases from V and 2 bases from J, the junction contained 6 bases not matched to a gene. The CDR3, as DNA: TGTGCCAGCACTATGGACAGGGGCACTGGAAACACCATATATTTT. Translation gives CASTMDRGTGNTIYF.

The V call is TRBV29-1, the J call TRBJ2-1, with TRBD2 matching 9 bases. The CDR3 is 12 residues long. V lost 6 bases and J lost 5; bases outside the gene matches: 2. Germline values: CDR1 SQVTM, CDR2 ANQGSEA. In DNA form, the CDR3 reads TGCAGCGTCGAGCGGGGGGACAATGAGCAGTTCTTC. Translated, it gives CSVERGDNEQFF.

This rearrangement joins TRBV14 to TRBJ2-3, with D tentatively TRBD1 (6 bases). Between the trimmed V and J ends, which lost 1 base and 0 bases, there was a span of 17 bases. CDR1 is SGHDN, CDR2 FVKESK, per germline. The CDR3 contains 18 residues. The CDR3 region has the DNA TGTGCCAGCAGCCAAGCAACGGGACACCGGATTAGCACAGATACGCAGTATTTT. The encoded protein is CASSQATGHRISTDTQYF.

About this clone itself: A read error may produce the germline difference seen at one junction end. The V gene is TRBV7-7, the J gene TRBJ2-5; TRBD1 might be the D (6 bases). Germline assignment: CDR1 SSHAT and CDR2 FNYEAQ (reference sequence). The CDR3 is 15 residues long. In DNA form, the CDR3 reads TGTGCTAGCAGCTTAGCGCCAGGGGTCCAAGAGACCCAGTACTTC. It specifies CASSLAPGVQETQYF.

V and J are TRBV5-1 and TRBJ2-7; tentatively, D is TRBD2 (6 bases). In germline, CDR1 is SGHRS, CDR2 YFSETQ. The V and J ends lost 4 bases and 3 bases respectively, with 11 bases between them. This CDR3 region has 13 residues. CDR3 in DNA: TGCGCCAGCAGCGTCGGGACTCGCTACGAGCAGTACTTC. Amino acids: CASSVGTRYEQYF.

This sequence joins TRBV10-2 and TRBJ1-6; D is perhaps TRBD1 (5 bases). Deletions cut 8 bases from V and 5 bases from J, with 13 bases between. The CDR3 runs 14 residues. Germline values: CDR1 WSHSY, CDR2 SAAADI. CDR3 bases: TGCGCCAGCTGGGGCAGGGAGAATAATTCACCCCTCCACTTT. Its translation: CASWGRENNSPLHF.

The chain carries TRBV19 and TRBJ2-5; TRBD2 aligns across 7 bases. The ends lost 5 bases at V and 5 bases at J; junction bases unmatched: 11. This CDR3 has 15 residues. Germline V gene data show CDR1 as LNHDA and CDR2 as SQIVND (reference sequence). The CDR3 coding sequence is TGTGCCAGTAGTTTCACGCTAGCGGCGGCCGAGACCCAGTACTTC. Translated, it gives CASSFTLAAAETQYF.

Turning to this clone: Other nucleotide sequences in the sample specify the same CDR3. The rearrangement joins TRBV6-6 to TRBJ2-6; D uncertain. CDR3 length: 15 residues. CDR1 is MNHNY, CDR2 SVGAGI, per germline (reference sequence). Trimming removed 2 bases from V and 0 bases from J, with 5 bases in between. In DNA form, the CDR3 reads TGTGCCAGCAGTTACGGTAGCTCTGGGGCCAACGTCCTGACTTTC. This gives the protein CASSYGSSGANVLTF.

This rearrangement joins TRBV29-1 to TRBJ1-1; D gene unclear. Germline CDR1 and CDR2: SQVTM and ANQGSEA. Trimming removed 4 bases from V and 1 base from J, with 7 bases in between. The CDR3 sequence is 12 residues long. CDR3 in DNA: TGCAGCGTTGCGGTCGGGAACACTGAAGCTTTCTTT. Translating gives CSVAVGNTEAFF.

The chain combines TRBV7-8 with TRBJ2-1; 8 bases match TRBD1. Per the germline V gene, CDR1 is SGHVS and CDR2 is FQNEAQ. The CDR3 is 16 amino acids. The junction had 13 bases not matched to a gene; V was cut back by 4 bases and J by 8 bases. CDR3 sequence: CASSSPEDRAWYEQFF. The DNA of the CDR3 is TGTGCCAGCAGCTCTCCTGAGGACAGGGCGTGGTATGAGCAGTTCTTC.

The chain is built from TRBV30 and TRBJ2-7; D call uncertain. The germline V gene encodes CDR1 GTSNPN and CDR2 SVGIG (reference sequence). V shed 3 bases and J shed 6 bases, with 9 bases lying between them. The CDR3 length is 11 residues. CDR3 loop: CAWSEESEQYF. The CDR3 DNA reads TGTGCCTGGAGCGAGGAGAGCGAGCAGTACTTC.

CDR3 protein: CASSLEWGPVPREQFF. Written as DNA, the CDR3 is TGTGCCAGCAGTCTAGAATGGGGGCCCGTTCCCCGCGAGCAGTTCTTC. The chain combines TRBV27 with TRBJ2-1; perhaps TRBD1 as D (6 bases). Germline V gene data show CDR1 as MNHEY and CDR2 as SMNVEV (reference sequence). This CDR3 region has 16 residues. V gave up 5 bases and J gave up 10 bases, with 24 bases separating them.

In DNA, the CDR3 is TGTGCCAGCAGTCTTGGACTGAGGGTTAATTCACCCCTCCACTTT. Its translation is CASSLGLRVNSPLHF. V usage is TRBV27 and J usage is TRBJ1-6; no reliable D call. Trimming removed 5 bases from V and 6 bases from J, with 14 bases in between. CDR3 length: 15 residues. Germline assignment: CDR1 MNHEY and CDR2 SMNVEV (reference sequence).

The gene calls are TRBV21-1 and TRBJ1-4; TRBD1, the table's D call, lacks a check against the DNA. TRBV21-1 is tagged as a pseudogene. This CDR3 contains 15 residues. The CDR3 loop is CASSTSQGRVEKLFF. CDR3 coding DNA: TGTGCCAGCAGCACTTCACAGGGCCGAGTTGAAAAACTGTTTTTT.

The chain links TRBV27 to TRBJ2-7; 9 nucleotides agree with TRBD1. This CDR3 comprises 14 residues. Looked up from germline, CDR1 is MNHEY and CDR2 is SMNVEV (reference sequence). V lost 5 bases and J lost 2; bases outside the gene matches: 4. The CDR3 is CASSKGDRAYEQYF. CDR3 DNA sequence: TGTGCCAGCAGTAAAGGGGACAGGGCCTACGAGCAGTACTTC.

In DNA, the CDR3 is TGCGCCAGCAGCGGGGGCCGAGAGGGCACAGATACGCAGTATTTT. It specifies CASSGGREGTDTQYF. The chain carries TRBV5-1 and TRBJ2-3; possibly TRBD1 for D (6 bases). The V gene's germline CDR1 is SGHRS and CDR2 YFSETQ. Trimming removed 4 bases at V and 1 base at J, with 13 bases between. The length of the CDR3 is 15 residues.

There are a few counts of this clone. The identical CDR3 is also encoded by other nucleotide sequences in the sample. The chain carries TRBV6-1 and TRBJ1-5; D call uncertain. V gave up 3 bases and J gave up 7 bases, with 4 bases separating them. Germline loops: CDR1 MNHNS, CDR2 SASEGT. The CDR3 spans 11 residues. The CDR3: CASSDGQPQHF. As DNA, the CDR3 is TGTGCCAGCAGTGATGGGCAGCCCCAGCATTTT.

The chain combines TRBV7-9 with TRBJ2-5; 13 nucleotides match TRBD2. There are 16 residues in the CDR3. With V trimmed by 3 bases and J by 5 bases, 6 bases remained unmatched. The V gene's germline CDR1 is SEHNR and CDR2 FQNEAQ (reference sequence). CDR3 amino acids: CASSFGTSGGEETQYF. The CDR3 DNA follows: TGTGCCAGCAGCTTCGGTACTAGCGGGGGGGAGGAGACCCAGTACTTC.

The rearrangement uses TRBV19 and TRBJ1-6, with a possible D match to TRBD1 (5 bases). The V end was cut by 2 bases, the J end by 8 bases, with 13 bases between. CDR3 length: 15 residues. The germline V gene has CDR1 LNHDA and CDR2 SQIVND (reference sequence). CDR3 sequence: CASSIQGSVDSPLHF. CDR3 sequence (DNA): TGTGCCAGTAGTATACAGGGTAGTGTGGATTCACCCCTCCACTTT. Combining the CDR3 with reference TRBV19 and TRBJ1-6 gives the whole variable domain DGGITQSPKYLFRKEGQNVTLSCEQNLNHDAMYWYRQDPGQGLRLIYYSQIVNDFQKGDIAEGYSVSREKKESFPLTVTSAQKNPTAFYLCASSIQGSVDSPLHFGNGTRLTVT.

A few counts support this clone. The chain has TRBV19 and TRBJ1-1; tentative D call: TRBD1 (5 bases). There are 12 residues in the CDR3. Germline V lookup: CDR1 LNHDA, CDR2 SQIVND (reference sequence). V shed 8 bases and J shed 4 bases, with 11 bases lying between them. The CDR3 here is CASGGAGTEAFF. The CDR3 DNA follows: TGTGCCAGTGGTGGGGCAGGCACTGAAGCTTTCTTT.

This chain uses TRBV4-1 with TRBJ1-4, with D unclear. The germline V and J ends were trimmed by 4 bases and 4 bases, with 13 bases remaining between them. The CDR3 is 15 amino acids. Germline V gene lookup returns CDR1 MGHRA and CDR2 YSYEKL. CDR3 bases: TGCGCCAGCAGCCTCCTTTCGGGTTTTAATGAAAAACTGTTTTTT. Translation: CASSLLSGFNEKLFF.

This clone was counted a single time. V usage is TRBV28 and J usage is TRBJ2-5; TRBD1 or TRBD2 may be the D gene (6 bases each). There are 16 residues in the CDR3. Germline loops: CDR1 MDHEN, CDR2 SYDVKM. Trimming took 6 bases from V and 2 from J, leaving 19 bases between them. For the CDR3, the DNA is TGTGCCAGCAGCGCCCCACAGAGGGGGGTTCAAGAGACCCAGTACTTC. Protein sequence: CASSAPQRGVQETQYF. Full variable domain (outside the CDR3, taken from reference TRBV28 and TRBJ2-5): DVKVTQSSRYLVKRTGEKVFLECVQDMDHENMFWYRQDPGLGLRLIYFSYDVKMKEKGDIPEGYSVSREKKERFSLILESASTNQTSMYLCASSAPQRGVQETQYFGPGTRLLVL.